This T cell receptor (beta chain) stems from a study of long-term antiretroviral therapy in people with HIV. Study-level points and caveats: Blood was collected between the mid-2000s and the late 2010s, possibly under older ART regimens. Post-ART, diversity grew, though it stayed under transplant donor control levels.

Researchers secured at least one pre-ART and at least two post-ART PBMC samples from each donor. The germline CDR1 and CDR2 sequences are SGHDN and FVKESK. This CDR3 is 12 amino acids long. V lost 4 bases to trimming and J lost 6 bases, with 6 bases between them. Run at survey level, the immunoSEQ assay was version v3.0. Generated by immunoSEQ multiplex PCR, the TCRdb table keeps only in-frame clones and is missing some. The sample has tens of thousands of clones; roughly 82% are singletons. A word on this clone: The antigen is undetermined.

The sequenced sample was unsorted PBMCs, obtained 0.3 years after starting antiretroviral therapy. The source is a man aged 18-30 years with HIV. The chain has TRBV14 and TRBJ2-2; tentatively, D is TRBD1 or TRBD2 (5 bases each). DNA of the CDR3: TGTGCCAGCAGCCTGGGGGCCGGGGAGCTGTTTTTT. Its translation: CASSLGAGELFF.